The 19 T cell receptor beta chains presented below share a single source sample, sequenced in a study of cytotoxic CD8 clonotypes in ibrutinib-treated CLL. Here immunoSEQ multiplex PCR was the method, and the copy in TCRdb shows in-frame clones only, minus some. The table has about 21,000 clones, roughly 80% seen once. The sample was PBMCs, taken before ibrutinib treatment. The source is a human donor with chronic lymphocytic leukemia.

This chain links TRBV11-2 with TRBJ1-1, with D perhaps TRBD1 (6 bases). Per germline, CDR1 SGHAT and CDR2 FQNNGV. This CDR3 spans 15 amino acids. Trimming removed 2 bases from V and 6 bases from J, with 16 bases in between. The CDR3 protein is CASSLRAGEGAEAFF. In DNA, the CDR3 is TGTGCCAGCAGCTTACGGGCAGGGGAAGGAGCTGAAGCTTTCTTT.

This clone was picked up a small number of times. The gene calls are TRBV18 and TRBJ1-1; D unclear. The CDR3 is 13 amino acids. The germline V gene has CDR1 KGHSH and CDR2 LQKENI. Between the trimmed V and J ends, which lost 1 base and 2 bases, there was a span of 5 bases. The CDR3 nucleotides are TGTGCCAGCTCACCACGCATTAACACTGAAGCTTTCTTT. It yields the protein CASSPRINTEAFF.

The chain uses TRBV7-6 and TRBJ2-1; 9 positions match TRBD1. The CDR3 is 15 residues long. CDR1 SGHVS and CDR2 FNYEAQ come from the germline V gene. After removal of 5 bases from V and 9 bases from J, the junction contained 11 bases not matched to a gene. CDR3 loop: CASSTGTGSVSEQFF. Here the CDR3 DNA reads TGTGCCAGCAGCACTGGGACAGGGAGTGTGAGTGAGCAGTTCTTC.

V is TRBV7-9 and J is TRBJ2-5; 7 bases agree with TRBD1. This CDR3 comprises 14 residues. J lost 1 base, V lost 5 bases, and 4 bases had no gene match. Germline V gene lookup returns CDR1 SEHNR and CDR2 FQNEAQ (reference sequence). The CDR3 is CASSPGQIQETQYF. CDR3 bases: TGTGCCAGCAGCCCGGGACAGATCCAAGAGACCCAGTACTTC.

This sequence joins TRBV7-9 and TRBJ1-1; the D gene is possibly TRBD1 (5 bases). CDR1 is SEHNR, CDR2 FQNEAQ, per germline (reference sequence). The CDR3 covers 14 residues. V lost 1 base, J lost 1 base, and 7 bases lay in between. CDR3 region: CASSLGQKNTEAFF. In DNA form, the CDR3 reads TGTGCCAGCAGCTTAGGACAGAAGAACACTGAAGCTTTCTTT.

The genes are TRBV28 and TRBJ2-7, with 7 bases identical to TRBD1. The ends lost 4 bases at V and 2 bases at J; junction bases unmatched: 5. The CDR3 spans 14 residues. The germline gives CDR1 MDHEN, CDR2 SYDVKM. This chain's CDR3 is CASSSRDSTYEQYF. In nucleotides, the CDR3 is TGTGCCAGCAGTTCCCGGGACAGCACCTACGAGCAGTACTTC.

This clone was counted only a few times. V and J are TRBV4-2 and TRBJ1-5; no reliable D call. Trimming pared 1 base from V and 2 bases from J, leaving 9 bases between. The CDR3 is 15 residues long. Germline V gives CDR1 LGHNA, CDR2 YNFKEQ. The DNA of the CDR3 is TGTGCCAGCAGCCAAGCCACCGGCGGCAATCAGCCCCAGCATTTT. Protein sequence: CASSQATGGNQPQHF.

The J gene is TRBJ2-2, the V gene TRBV10-3; 7 positions agree with TRBD2. The CDR3 runs 14 residues. Germline lookup yields CDR1 ENHRY and CDR2 SYGVKD. J lost 5 bases, V lost 5 bases, and 5 bases had no gene match. CDR3 in amino acids: CAISSPGGTGELFF. As DNA, the CDR3 is TGTGCCATCAGTTCCCCCGGGGGGACCGGGGAGCTGTTTTTT.

The V and J genes are TRBV5-1 and TRBJ2-6, with unresolved D. Trimming shortened V by 5 bases and J by 1 base, and 10 bases separated the two germline ends. The length of the CDR3 is 15 residues. CDR1 is SGHRS, CDR2 YFSETQ, per germline. The CDR3: CASRGAPSGANVLTF. The CDR3 nucleotides read TGCGCCAGCAGGGGTGCCCCGTCTGGGGCCAACGTCCTGACTTTC.

The chain uses TRBV19 and TRBJ1-1, with D possibly being TRBD1 (6 bases). Trimming took 0 bases from V and 4 from J, leaving 15 bases between them. The CDR3 length is 16 residues. In germline, CDR1 is LNHDA, CDR2 SQIVND (reference sequence). CDR3 region: CASSIDWDIRATEAFF. The CDR3 DNA reads as TGTGCCAGTAGTATAGATTGGGACATAAGGGCCACTGAAGCTTTCTTT.

The CDR3 is CASSPTLAGVNNEQFF. CDR3 sequence (DNA): TGCGCCAGCAGCCCCACTCTAGCGGGGGTTAACAATGAGCAGTTCTTC. The V call is TRBV4-3, the J call TRBJ2-1; TRBD2 aligns across 10 bases. Germline trimming cut 4 bases from V and 5 bases from J; bases unmatched to any gene: 8. Germline CDR1 LGHNA, CDR2 YSLEER. CDR3 length: 16 residues.

The chain has TRBV5-1 and TRBJ1-6; possibly TRBD1 for D (6 bases). The CDR3 sequence is 16 residues long. Germline CDR1 SGHRS, CDR2 YFSETQ. The V gene lost 0 bases and the J gene lost 7 bases, with 14 bases spanning the gap. The CDR3 region has the DNA TGCGCCAGCAGCTTGGCTCCTGACAGGCGGAATTCACCCCTCCACTTT. This sequence encodes CASSLAPDRRNSPLHF.

The J gene is TRBJ2-7, the V gene TRBV9; D uncertain. Trimming removed 0 bases at V and 0 bases at J, with 10 bases between. The CDR3 length is 15 residues. Germline CDR1 SGDLS, CDR2 YYNGEE. Written as DNA, the CDR3 is TGTGCCAGCAGCGTAGGCCGCGGCAACTCCTACGAGCAGTACTTC. Translated: CASSVGRGNSYEQYF.

The chain has TRBV6-5 and TRBJ1-3; unclear D gene. The germline V gene encodes CDR1 MNHEY and CDR2 SVGAGI. The V end lost 9 bases, the J end lost 0 bases, and 9 bases lay between the germline ends. The CDR3 spans 13 residues. The CDR3 DNA follows: TGTGCCAGTGGGCCGAACTCTGGAAACACCATATATTTT. It specifies CASGPNSGNTIYF.

The rearrangement joins TRBV4-3 to TRBJ2-4; D is perhaps TRBD2 (7 bases). Germline CDR1 reads LGHNA; CDR2 reads YSLEER. This CDR3 has 20 amino acids. V lost 0 bases and J 0 bases, leaving 21 bases between the germline ends. The CDR3 reads CASSQEVPYEGGLAKNIQYF. The CDR3 DNA is TGCGCCAGCAGCCAAGAGGTACCTTACGAGGGGGGGCTAGCCAAAAACATTCAGTACTTC.

This chain connects TRBV13 to TRBJ2-7; D is undetermined. Trimming shortened V by 3 bases and J by 1 base, and 10 bases separated the two germline ends. The CDR3 consists of 14 residues. Germline CDR1 and CDR2: PRHDT and FYEKMQ (reference sequence). The CDR3 nucleotides are TGTGCCAGCAGCTTTGGCGGTTCTTCCTACGAGCAGTACTTC. Protein product: CASSFGGSSYEQYF.

The CDR3 protein is CASRETGGDTQYF. The CDR3 coding sequence is TGTGCCAGCAGGGAGACAGGAGGAGATACGCAGTATTTT. V usage is TRBV6-5 and J usage is TRBJ2-3; D is perhaps TRBD1 (6 bases). CDR1 and CDR2 from the germline V gene are MNHEY and SVGAGI. There are 13 residues in the CDR3. V shed 6 bases and J shed 5 bases, with 12 bases lying between them.

The rearrangement links TRBV30 to TRBJ1-2; no clear D. Germline V gene data show CDR1 as GTSNPN and CDR2 as SVGIG (reference sequence). The CDR3 covers 10 residues. Trimming removed 7 bases at V and 4 bases at J, with 7 bases between. CDR3 amino acids: CASGPYGYTF. The DNA of the CDR3 is TGTGCCTCGGGCCCCTATGGCTACACCTTC.

V gene TRBV19 combines with J gene TRBJ1-1; 7 bases are shared with TRBD1. This CDR3 is built from 17 residues. V shed 4 bases and J 0 bases; nucleotides not matched to a gene: 11. Germline V gene lookup returns CDR1 LNHDA and CDR2 SQIVND (reference sequence). As DNA, the CDR3 is TGTGCCAGTAGTACCCTAGGGGGCCTGTTCATGAACACTGAAGCTTTCTTT. Its translation: CASSTLGGLFMNTEAFF.